The source of this T cell receptor beta chain is a study of blood T cell repertoires in COVID-19. Study context: There were acute and convalescent COVID-19 samples, and they came from the United States, Italy and Spain. Nucleic acid was either cDNA or gDNA, and it came from T cells, B-cell-depleted T cells, or PBMCs.

The authors' processing: Estimation of nucleated cell counts was performed using reference gene primer amplification. Clones were read by immunoSEQ multiplex PCR, and TCRdb kept only the in-frame ones, dropping some. The DNA was the basis for D and trimming; V, J and clone size are from that table. Of about 22,000 clones listed, about nine tenths were seen once; the top ten hold around 2.9%. The CDR3 consists of 14 residues. Trimming cost V 11 bases and J 5 bases, with 20 bases left between them. The germline V gene has CDR1 MNHEY and CDR2 SVGAGI. This chain uses TRBV6-5 with TRBJ2-3; possibly TRBD2 for D (7 bases). The sequenced sample consisted of peripheral blood. The TCR sequence derives from a man aged 65-85 years with acute or convalescent COVID-19. DNA of the CDR3: TGTGCCGGAACTGGGGCGGGGGCCGGAGATACGCAGTATTTT. Its translation: CAGTGAGAGDTQYF.